The 21 T cell receptor beta chains listed next were all sequenced from one sample in a study of blood T cell repertoires in COVID-19. This table comes from immunoSEQ multiplex PCR, and its TCRdb copy is limited to in-frame clones, with some not included. This table holds 80,000 to 95,000 clones, approximately 91% found once. Material: peripheral blood. The receptor source for this set is a woman in her 70s with acute or convalescent COVID-19.

The chain links TRBV11-2 to TRBJ2-2; 10 nucleotides align to TRBD2. Germline-derived CDR1 and CDR2 are SGHAT and FQNNGV. CDR3 length: 18 amino acids. V lost 2 bases to trimming and J lost 4 bases; unmatched junction nucleotides: 10. Here the CDR3 reads CASSLRLAGALGTGELFF. The CDR3 DNA reads TGTGCCAGCAGCTTACGGCTAGCGGGAGCGCTGGGCACCGGGGAGCTGTTTTTT.

V and J are TRBV28 and TRBJ2-7; TRBD2 aligns across 8 bases. From germline, CDR1 is MDHEN and CDR2 SYDVKM. Trimming took 9 bases from V and 4 from J; bases not matched to a gene: 11. The CDR3 is 14 amino acids. The CDR3 loop reads CASYPPGGPYEQYF. CDR3 DNA sequence: TGTGCCAGTTACCCCCCGGGAGGGCCGTACGAGCAGTACTTC.

This clone has a single count. The gene calls are TRBV5-1 and TRBJ2-1; the match to TRBD2 covers 8 bases. With V trimmed by 7 bases and J by 7 bases, 25 bases remained unmatched. Looked up from germline, CDR1 is SGHRS and CDR2 is YFSETQ. The CDR3 is made up of 19 amino acids. CDR3 nucleotides: TGCGCCAGCCATCCCAGGCCCGGGACTGAACTAGCGGTTGTTAATGAGCAGTTCTTC. Its protein product is CASHPRPGTELAVVNEQFF.

The chain carries TRBV3-1 (or the pseudogene TRBV3-2) and TRBJ2-5; 9 bases align to TRBD1. CDR3 length: 16 residues. V lost 4 bases, J lost 0 bases, and 6 bases stayed unmatched. CDR1 and CDR2 from the germline V gene are LGHDT and YNNKEL (reference sequence). The CDR3 region has the DNA TGTGCCAGCAGCCGCGGGACAGGGAGCCACCAAGAGACCCAGTACTTC. Protein: CASSRGTGSHQETQYF.

This chain's CDR3 is CASSFSGAKNIQYF. DNA of the CDR3: TGTGCCAGCAGTTTCTCGGGGGCCAAAAACATTCAGTACTTC. This rearrangement joins TRBV28 to TRBJ2-4; the D gene is possibly TRBD2 (5 bases). Germline values: CDR1 MDHEN, CDR2 SYDVKM. Trimming took off 3 bases at V and 1 base at J, with 7 bases between the two ends. This CDR3 contains 14 residues.

The DNA of the CDR3 is TGTGCCAGTAGTATCCAGGGGGCTTCGGAGACCCAGTACTTC. Encoded protein: CASSIQGASETQYF. The chain carries TRBV19 and TRBJ2-5; 8 bases match TRBD1. Germline V gene lookup returns CDR1 LNHDA and CDR2 SQIVND (reference sequence). V lost 3 bases and J lost 5; bases outside the gene matches: 5. The CDR3 runs 14 residues.

The chain couples TRBV27 to TRBJ2-7, with D maybe TRBD1 (6 bases). The germline V gene has CDR1 MNHEY and CDR2 SMNVEV (reference sequence). This CDR3 has 14 residues. Trimming left V 8 bases short and J 0 bases short, with 14 bases between. Here the CDR3 DNA reads TGTGCCAGCGCACTCCAGACAGGCTCCTACGAGCAGTACTTC. Translated: CASALQTGSYEQYF.

V and J are TRBV9 and TRBJ2-5; 10 bases fit TRBD2. The CDR3 spans 15 residues. J gave up 2 bases and V 3 bases, and 4 bases lay outside the gene matches. Germline V gene data show CDR1 as SGDLS and CDR2 as YYNGEE. The CDR3 reads CASSGPSGGQETQYF. In DNA form, the CDR3 reads TGTGCCAGCAGCGGACCTAGCGGGGGACAAGAGACCCAGTACTTC.

The sample holds a few counts of this clone. The chain links TRBV5-4 to TRBJ1-1, with D hard to call. Trimming left V 1 base short and J 8 bases short, with 12 bases between. The germline V gene has CDR1 SGHNT and CDR2 YYREEE (reference sequence). This CDR3 has 13 residues. The CDR3 spells CASSLIREEEAFF. The CDR3, as DNA: TGTGCCAGCAGCTTGATCCGGGAGGAGGAAGCTTTCTTT.

The chain links TRBV5-4 to TRBJ2-7; D remains unclear. V lost 4 bases and J lost 3, with 8 bases in between. The CDR3 consists of 12 residues. Germline CDR1 reads SGHNT; CDR2 reads YYREEE (reference sequence). The CDR3 region has the DNA TGTGCCAGCAGCAGAGGAAACTACGAGCAGTACGTC. As protein: CASSRGNYEQYV.

The chain links TRBV28 to TRBJ1-4, with 12 bases matching TRBD1. J lost 3 bases, V lost 8 bases, and 10 bases had no gene match. CDR3 size: 17 residues. The germline gives CDR1 MDHEN, CDR2 SYDVKM. The CDR3, as DNA: TGTGCCAGCGCGACTCGGGACAGGGGGCTCTCTAATGAAAAACTGTTTTTT. Residues: CASATRDRGLSNEKLFF.

This clone was seen a single time. This rearrangement joins TRBV18 to TRBJ1-6, with D perhaps matching TRBD1 (6 bases). Germline lookup yields CDR1 KGHSH and CDR2 LQKENI. Trimming took 3 bases from V and 7 from J, leaving 13 bases between them. The CDR3 has 15 residues. The CDR3 region is CASSPGRTANSPLHF. The CDR3 DNA is TGTGCCAGCTCACCCGGCCGGACAGCAAATTCACCCCTCCACTTT.

The chain carries TRBV19 and TRBJ2-1; a weak D match, TRBD1 (5 bases). Per germline, CDR1 LNHDA and CDR2 SQIVND (reference sequence). V shed 4 bases and J shed 7 bases, with 8 bases lying between them. The CDR3 extends over 12 amino acids. The DNA for the CDR3 is TGTGCCAGTAGTACCAGGGTAAATGAGCAGTTCTTC. Its translation: CASSTRVNEQFF.

The chain has TRBV12-3 or TRBV12-4 and TRBJ1-2, with D possibly matching TRBD1 (5 bases). The ends were cut back, 4 bases at V and 8 bases at J, with 14 bases in the middle. CDR3 length: 13 residues. The CDR3 DNA reads as TGTGCCAGCAGTTCACGGCAGGGCACAGGCTACACCTTC. Its translation is CASSSRQGTGYTF.

The CDR3 DNA is TGCAGCACCAAGACAGGGGAATATAGCACTGAAGCTTTCTTT. This sequence encodes CSTKTGEYSTEAFF. The V and J genes are TRBV29-1 and TRBJ1-1; 8 nucleotides agree with TRBD1. The length of the CDR3 is 14 residues. Germline assignment: CDR1 SQVTM and CDR2 ANQGSEA. Unmatched junction bases numbered 12, after V lost 8 bases and J lost 4 bases.

V is TRBV18 and J is TRBJ2-1; D is perhaps TRBD1 (5 bases). Per the germline V gene, CDR1 is KGHSH and CDR2 is LQKENI. Trimming took off 3 bases at V and 5 bases at J, with 11 bases between the two ends. The CDR3 spans 14 residues. The CDR3 DNA reads as TGTGCCAGCTCACCTTATGACAGCAACAATGAGCAGTTCTTC. Amino acid sequence: CASSPYDSNNEQFF.

This clone has more than one count but fewer than ten. The V gene is TRBV30, the J gene TRBJ2-2, with 8 bases aligning to TRBD2. The germline gives CDR1 GTSNPN, CDR2 SVGIG (reference sequence). J gave up 4 bases and V 4 bases, and 5 bases lay outside the gene matches. The CDR3 spans 14 residues. DNA of the CDR3: TGTGCCTGGAAGAATAGCGGGATCACCGGGGAGCTGTTTTTT. Its translation: CAWKNSGITGELFF.

This rearrangement joins TRBV19 to TRBJ2-1; 14 nucleotides match TRBD2. Germline V gene data show CDR1 as LNHDA and CDR2 as SQIVND (reference sequence). This CDR3 has 16 amino acids. After removal of 3 bases from V and 9 bases from J, the junction contained 7 bases not matched to a gene. In DNA, the CDR3 is TGTGCCAGTAGTATCCTCGGACTAGCGGGAGGCAGTGAGCAGTTCTTC. Translated, it gives CASSILGLAGGSEQFF.

This chain links TRBV11-3 with TRBJ2-5, with D maybe TRBD2 (6 bases). V lost 1 base and J 0 bases, leaving 9 bases between the germline ends. The germline V gene has CDR1 SGHNT and CDR2 YENEEA. This CDR3 region has 15 residues. In DNA, the CDR3 is TGTGCCAGCAGCTTAGGGTTAGCGGACCAAGAGACCCAGTACTTC. It codes for CASSLGLADQETQYF.

The chain couples TRBV19 to TRBJ1-1; D is undetermined. Germline V CDR1 and CDR2: LNHDA, SQIVND (reference sequence). CDR3 size: 14 residues. V was cut by 3 bases and J by 3 bases, with 11 bases left in between. The CDR3 nucleotides are TGTGCCAGTAGTATTGGAGGGTTTGACACTGAAGCTTTCTTT. Translation: CASSIGGFDTEAFF.

CDR3 DNA sequence: TGTGCCAGCAGTCCCCGGTCCCCCACAGATACGCAGTATTTT. This codes for CASSPRSPTDTQYF. The chain couples TRBV27 to TRBJ2-3, with D hard to call. From germline, CDR1 is MNHEY and CDR2 SMNVEV (reference sequence). V lost 5 bases to trimming and J lost 2 bases, with 11 bases between them. CDR3 length: 14 residues.